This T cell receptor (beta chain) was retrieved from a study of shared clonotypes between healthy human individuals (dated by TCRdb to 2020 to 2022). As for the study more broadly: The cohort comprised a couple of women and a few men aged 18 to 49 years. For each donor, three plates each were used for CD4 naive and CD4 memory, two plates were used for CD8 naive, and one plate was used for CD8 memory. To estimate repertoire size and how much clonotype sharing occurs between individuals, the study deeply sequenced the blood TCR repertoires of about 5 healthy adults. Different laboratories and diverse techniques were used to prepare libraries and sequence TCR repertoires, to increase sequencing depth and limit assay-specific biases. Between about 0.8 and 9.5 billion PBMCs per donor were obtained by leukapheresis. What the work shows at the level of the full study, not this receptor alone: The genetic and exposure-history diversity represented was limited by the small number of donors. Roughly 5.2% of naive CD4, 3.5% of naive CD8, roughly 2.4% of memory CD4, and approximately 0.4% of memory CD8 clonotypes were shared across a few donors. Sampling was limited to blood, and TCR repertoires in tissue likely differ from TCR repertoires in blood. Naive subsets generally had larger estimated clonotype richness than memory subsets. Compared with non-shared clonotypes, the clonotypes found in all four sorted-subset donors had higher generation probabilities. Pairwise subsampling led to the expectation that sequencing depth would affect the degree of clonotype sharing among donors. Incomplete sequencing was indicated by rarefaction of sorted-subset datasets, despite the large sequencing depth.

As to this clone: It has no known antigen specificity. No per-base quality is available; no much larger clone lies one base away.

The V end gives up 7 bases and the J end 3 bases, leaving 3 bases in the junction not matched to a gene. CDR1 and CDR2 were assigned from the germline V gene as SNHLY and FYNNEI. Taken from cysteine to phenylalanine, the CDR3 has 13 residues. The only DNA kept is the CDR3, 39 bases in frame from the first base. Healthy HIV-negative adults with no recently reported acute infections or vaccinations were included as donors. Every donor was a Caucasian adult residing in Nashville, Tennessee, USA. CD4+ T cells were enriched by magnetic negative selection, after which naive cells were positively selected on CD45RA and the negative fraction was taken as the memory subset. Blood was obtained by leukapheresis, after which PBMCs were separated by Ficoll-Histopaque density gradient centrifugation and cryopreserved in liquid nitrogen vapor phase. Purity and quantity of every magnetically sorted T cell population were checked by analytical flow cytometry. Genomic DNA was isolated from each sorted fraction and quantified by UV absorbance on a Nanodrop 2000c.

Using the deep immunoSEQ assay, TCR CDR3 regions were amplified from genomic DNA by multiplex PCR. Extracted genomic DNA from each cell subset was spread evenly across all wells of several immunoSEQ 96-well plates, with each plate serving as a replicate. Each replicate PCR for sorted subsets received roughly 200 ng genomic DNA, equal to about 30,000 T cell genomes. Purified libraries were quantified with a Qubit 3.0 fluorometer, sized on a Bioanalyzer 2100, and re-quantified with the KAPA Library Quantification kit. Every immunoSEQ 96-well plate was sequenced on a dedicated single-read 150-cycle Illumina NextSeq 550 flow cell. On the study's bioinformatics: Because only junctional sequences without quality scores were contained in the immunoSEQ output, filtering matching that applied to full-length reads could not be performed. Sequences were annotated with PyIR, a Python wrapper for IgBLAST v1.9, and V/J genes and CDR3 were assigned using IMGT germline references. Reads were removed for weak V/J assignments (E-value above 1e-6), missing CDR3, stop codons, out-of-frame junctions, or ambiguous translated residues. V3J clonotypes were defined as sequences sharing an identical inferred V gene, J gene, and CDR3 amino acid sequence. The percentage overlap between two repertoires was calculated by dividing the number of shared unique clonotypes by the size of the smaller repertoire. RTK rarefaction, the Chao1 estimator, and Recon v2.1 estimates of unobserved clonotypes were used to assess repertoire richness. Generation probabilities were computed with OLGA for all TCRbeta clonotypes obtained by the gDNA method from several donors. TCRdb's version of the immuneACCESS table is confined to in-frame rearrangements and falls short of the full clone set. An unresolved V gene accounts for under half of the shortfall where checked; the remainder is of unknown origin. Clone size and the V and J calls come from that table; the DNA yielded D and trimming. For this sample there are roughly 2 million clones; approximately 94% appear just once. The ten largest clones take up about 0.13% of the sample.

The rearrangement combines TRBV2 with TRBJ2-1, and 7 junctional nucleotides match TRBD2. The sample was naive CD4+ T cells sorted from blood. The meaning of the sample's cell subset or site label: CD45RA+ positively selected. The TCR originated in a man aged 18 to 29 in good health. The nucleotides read TGTGCCAGCACCCTAGCGGTCTACAATGAGCAGTTCTTC. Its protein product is CASTLAVYNEQFF.